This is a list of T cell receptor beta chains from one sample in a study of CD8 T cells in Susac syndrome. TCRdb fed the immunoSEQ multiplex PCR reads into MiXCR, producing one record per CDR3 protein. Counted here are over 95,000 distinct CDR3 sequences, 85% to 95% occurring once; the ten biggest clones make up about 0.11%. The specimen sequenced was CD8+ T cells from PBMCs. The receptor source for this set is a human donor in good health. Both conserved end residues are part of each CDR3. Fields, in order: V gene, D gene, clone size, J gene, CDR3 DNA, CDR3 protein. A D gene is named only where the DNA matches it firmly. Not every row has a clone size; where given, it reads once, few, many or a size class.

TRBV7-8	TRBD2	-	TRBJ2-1	TGTGCCAGCAGCTTAGCGGGACTAGCGGACAATGAGCAGTTCTTC	CASSLAGLADNEQFF
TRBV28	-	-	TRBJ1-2	TGTGCCAGCAGTTTATTTCCAGAAAACTATGGCTACACCTTC	CASSLFPENYGYTF
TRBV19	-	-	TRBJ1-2	TGTGCCAGTCGCCTCCCGGAGGGGGGGTTCGGTGGCTACACCTTC	CASRLPEGGFGGYTF
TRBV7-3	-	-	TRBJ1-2	TGTGCCAGCAAATCCGCCGAGGGTGGCTACACCTTC	CASKSAEGGYTF
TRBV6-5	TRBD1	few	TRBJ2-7	TGTGCCAGCAGTTATTCGAGGACAGGTGCGAGCTCCTACGAGCAGTACTTC	CASSYSRTGASSYEQYF
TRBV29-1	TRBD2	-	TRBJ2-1	TGCAGCGTGGGTGTAGCGGGAGCCTACAATGAGCAGTTCTTC	CSVGVAGAYNEQFF
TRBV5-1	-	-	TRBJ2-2	TGCGCCAGCAGCTTGGCCGGAGGGCCGGGCACCGGGGAGCTGTTTTTT	CASSLAGGPGTGELFF
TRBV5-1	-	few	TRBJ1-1	TGCGCCAGCAGCCTAGGGGATCTCGGCACTGAAGCTTTTTTT	CASSLGDLGTEAFF
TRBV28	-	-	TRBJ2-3	TGTGCCACGGATAGCACAGATACGCAGTATTTT	CATDSTDTQYF
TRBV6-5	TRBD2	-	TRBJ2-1	TGTGCCAGCAGTTCGGGGGGGAGCTCCTACAATGAGCAGTTCTTC	CASSSGGSSYNEQFF
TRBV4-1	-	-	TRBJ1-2	TGCGCCAGCAGCCAAGATCAGGGTTCGGGGAACTATGGCTACACCTTC	CASSQDQGSGNYGYTF
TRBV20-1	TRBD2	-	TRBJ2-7	TGCAGTGCTAGCGGACTAGCGGGAGCCACCTACGAGCAGTACTTC	CSASGLAGATYEQYF
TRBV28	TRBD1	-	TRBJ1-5	TGTGCCAGCAGTTCGGAATACAGGGGCGTCCGCAATCAGCCCCAGCATTTT	CASSSEYRGVRNQPQHF
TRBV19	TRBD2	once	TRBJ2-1	TGTGCCAGTAGTGTACTAGCGGTGCGAACCTACAATGAGCAGTTCTTC	CASSVLAVRTYNEQFF
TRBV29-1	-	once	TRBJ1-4	TGCAGCGTCCTGACGACGGGTGAAAAACTGTTTTTT	CSVLTTGEKLFF
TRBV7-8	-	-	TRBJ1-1	TGTGCCAGCAGCTACCTGGGGGTCCCACTGAACACTGAAGCTTTCTTT	CASSYLGVPLNTEAFF
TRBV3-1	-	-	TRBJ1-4	TGTGCCAGCAGCCTTAGGAGGTCCTCGCTTGAAAAACTGTTTTTT	CASSLRRSSLEKLFF
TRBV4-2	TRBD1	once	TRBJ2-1	TGTGCCAGCAGCCAAGAAGGGGGGACAGGGGCCTACAATGAGCAGTTCTTC	CASSQEGGTGAYNEQFF
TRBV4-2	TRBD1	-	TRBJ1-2	TGTGCCAGCAGCCAAGATACAGGGGGGAGGTATGGCTACACCTTC	CASSQDTGGRYGYTF
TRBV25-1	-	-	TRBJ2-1	TGTGCCAGCAGTGATCAAACATTTAGCTCCTACAATGAGCAGTTCTTC	CASSDQTFSSYNEQFF